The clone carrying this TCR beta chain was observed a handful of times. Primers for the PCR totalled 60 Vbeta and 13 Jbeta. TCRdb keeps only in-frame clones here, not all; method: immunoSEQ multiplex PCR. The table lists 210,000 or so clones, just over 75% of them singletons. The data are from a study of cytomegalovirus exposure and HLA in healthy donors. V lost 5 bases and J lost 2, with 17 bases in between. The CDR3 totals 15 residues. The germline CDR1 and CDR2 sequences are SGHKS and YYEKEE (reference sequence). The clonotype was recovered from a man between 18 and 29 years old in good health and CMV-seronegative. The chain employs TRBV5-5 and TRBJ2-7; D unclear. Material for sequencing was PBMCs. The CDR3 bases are TGTGCCAGCAGTTCAGACGGAACAGCAGCCTACGAGCAGTACTTC. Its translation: CASSSDGTAAYEQYF.